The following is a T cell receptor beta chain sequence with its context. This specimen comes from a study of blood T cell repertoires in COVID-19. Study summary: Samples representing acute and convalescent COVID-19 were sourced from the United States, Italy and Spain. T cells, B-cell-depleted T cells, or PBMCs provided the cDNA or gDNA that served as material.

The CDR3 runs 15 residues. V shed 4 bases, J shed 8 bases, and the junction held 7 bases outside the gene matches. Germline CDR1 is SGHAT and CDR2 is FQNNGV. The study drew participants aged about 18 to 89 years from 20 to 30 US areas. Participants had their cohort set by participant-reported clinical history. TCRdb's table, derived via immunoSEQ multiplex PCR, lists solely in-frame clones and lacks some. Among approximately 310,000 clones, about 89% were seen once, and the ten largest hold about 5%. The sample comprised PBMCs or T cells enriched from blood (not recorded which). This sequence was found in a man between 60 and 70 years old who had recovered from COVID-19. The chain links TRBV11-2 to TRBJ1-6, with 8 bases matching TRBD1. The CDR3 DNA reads TGTGCCAGCAGCTCGCGGACAGGGCGCGATTCACCCCTCCACTTT. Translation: CASSSRTGRDSPLHF.